This T cell receptor (beta chain) was found in a study of T-cell reconstitution after alpha-beta-depleted transplantation in children. Deletions cut 5 bases from V and 6 bases from J, with 15 bases between. This CDR3 spans 14 amino acids. Germline-derived CDR1 and CDR2 are LNHDA and SQIVND (reference sequence). This clonotype was observed a handful of times. Construction of the TCRbeta library involved unique molecular identifiers. TCRdb reprocessed the PCR reads via MiXCR and lists one record per CDR3 protein. The repertoire has approximately 400,000 distinct CDR3 sequences, roughly 11% of them found once; the top ten carry roughly 6%.

This clonotype was obtained from a human donor who donated a stem cell graft to a child with acute myeloid leukemia. The source material was PBMCs from the stem cell graft donor, sampled from the stem cell graft. The chain is built from TRBV19 and TRBJ2-3; either TRBD1 or TRBD2 may fit D (5 bases each). The CDR3, as DNA: TGTGCCAGTAGTTTACTACCCGGGACGGATACGCAGTATTTT. It specifies CASSLLPGTDTQYF.